The entry below describes one T cell receptor (beta chain). Antigen specificity is unknown. The data originate from a study of cytomegalovirus exposure and HLA in healthy donors. Study-level findings and limits: A later analysis reportedly identified an Asian-associated ancestry cluster as carrying fewer N-insertions than the roughly 670-donor mean.

CDR1 and CDR2 from the germline V gene are SNHLY and FYNNEI. The germline V and J ends were trimmed by 3 bases and 10 bases, with 19 bases remaining between them. This CDR3 has 15 residues. This PCR relied on a set of 60 Vbeta primers and 13 Jbeta primers. Profiling relied on immunoSEQ multiplex PCR, and the TCRdb table lists in-frame clones only, not all of them. The sample has approximately 280,000 clones, around 90% seen once. Source material: PBMCs. The rearrangement joins TRBV2 to TRBJ2-1; D may be TRBD2 (5 bases). The clonotype comes from a woman aged 18-29 years in good health and CMV-seronegative. The CDR3 loop reads CASSELYGIRLEQFF. DNA for the CDR3: TGTGCCAGCAGTGAGCTATACGGGATCCGCCTAGAGCAGTTCTTC.